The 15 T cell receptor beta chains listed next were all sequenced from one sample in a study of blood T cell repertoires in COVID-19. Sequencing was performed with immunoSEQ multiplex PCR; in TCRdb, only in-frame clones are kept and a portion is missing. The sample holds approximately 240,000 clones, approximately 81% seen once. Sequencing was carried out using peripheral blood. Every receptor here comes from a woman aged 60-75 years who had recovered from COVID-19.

CDR3 residues: CASSQDRQAVQYF. In DNA form, the CDR3 reads TGTGCCAGCAGCCAAGATCGACAGGCGGTGCAGTACTTC. This rearrangement joins TRBV3-1 (or the pseudogene TRBV3-2) to TRBJ2-7, with D maybe TRBD1 (6 bases). This CDR3 is 13 amino acids long. Germline lookup yields CDR1 LGHDT and CDR2 YNNKEL (reference sequence). V shed 0 bases and J shed 9 bases, with 12 bases lying between them.

CDR3 DNA sequence: TGCGCCAGCAGTGAGTCTTCTCAGGGGGTTTCTAGAGCCCAGCATTTT. This translates into CASSESSQGVSRAQHF. The rearrangement joins TRBV10-1 to TRBJ1-5, with TRBD1 matching 7 bases. With 0 bases clipped from V and 11 bases from J, the junction kept 13 bases outside the gene matches. Per germline, CDR1 WNHNN and CDR2 SYGVQD (reference sequence). The CDR3 runs to 16 residues.

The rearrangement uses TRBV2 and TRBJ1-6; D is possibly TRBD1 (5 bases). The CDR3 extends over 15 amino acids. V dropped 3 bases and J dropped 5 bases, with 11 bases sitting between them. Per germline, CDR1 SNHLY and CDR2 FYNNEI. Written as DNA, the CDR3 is TGTGCCAGCAGTGAGGAGACAGCCAATAATTCACCCCTCCACTTT. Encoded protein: CASSEETANNSPLHF. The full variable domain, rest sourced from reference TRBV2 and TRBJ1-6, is EPEVTQTPSHQVTQMGQEVILRCVPISNHLYFYWYRQILGQKVEFLVSFYNNEISEKSEIFDDQFSVERPDGSNFTLKIRSTKLEDSAMYFCASSEETANNSPLHFGNGTRLTVT.

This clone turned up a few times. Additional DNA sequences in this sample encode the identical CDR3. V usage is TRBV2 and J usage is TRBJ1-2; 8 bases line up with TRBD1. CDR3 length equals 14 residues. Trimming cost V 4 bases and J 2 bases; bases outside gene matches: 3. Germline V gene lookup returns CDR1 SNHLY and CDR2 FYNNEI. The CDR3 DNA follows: TGTGCCAGCAGTGTTCAGGGGGCGAACTATGGCTACACCTTC. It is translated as CASSVQGANYGYTF.

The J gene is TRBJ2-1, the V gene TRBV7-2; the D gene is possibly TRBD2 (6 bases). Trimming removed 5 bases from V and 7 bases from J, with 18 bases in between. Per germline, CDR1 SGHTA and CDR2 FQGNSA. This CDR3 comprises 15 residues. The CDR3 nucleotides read TGTGCCAGCAGCCCTGGGGGGAGGACTGGTAATGAGCAGTTCTTC. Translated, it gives CASSPGGRTGNEQFF.

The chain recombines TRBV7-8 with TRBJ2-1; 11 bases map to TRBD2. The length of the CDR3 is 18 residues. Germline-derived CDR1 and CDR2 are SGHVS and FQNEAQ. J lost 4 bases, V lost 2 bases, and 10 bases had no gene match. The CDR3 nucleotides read TGTGCCAGCAGCTTATGGGCTAGCGGGGGGCAGGGATACAATGAGCAGTTCTTC. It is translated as CASSLWASGGQGYNEQFF.

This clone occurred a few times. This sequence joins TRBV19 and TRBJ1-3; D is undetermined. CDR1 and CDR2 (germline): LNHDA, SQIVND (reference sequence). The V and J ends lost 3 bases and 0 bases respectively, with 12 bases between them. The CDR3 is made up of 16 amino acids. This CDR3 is CASSISVQVSGNTIYF. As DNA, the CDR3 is TGTGCCAGTAGTATCTCGGTTCAGGTCTCTGGAAACACCATATATTTT.

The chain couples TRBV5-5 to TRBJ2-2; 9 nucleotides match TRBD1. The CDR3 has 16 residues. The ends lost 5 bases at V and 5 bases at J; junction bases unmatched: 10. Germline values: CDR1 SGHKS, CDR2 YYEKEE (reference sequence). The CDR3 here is CASSYPGQGRTGELFF. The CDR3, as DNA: TGTGCCAGCAGTTACCCGGGACAGGGTAGGACCGGGGAGCTGTTTTTT.

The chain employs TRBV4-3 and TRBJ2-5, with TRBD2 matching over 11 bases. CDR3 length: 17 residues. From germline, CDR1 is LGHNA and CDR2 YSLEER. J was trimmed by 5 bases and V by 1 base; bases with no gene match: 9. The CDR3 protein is CASSQADSGGAWETQYF. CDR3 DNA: TGCGCCAGCAGCCAAGCCGATAGCGGGGGGGCTTGGGAGACCCAGTACTTC.

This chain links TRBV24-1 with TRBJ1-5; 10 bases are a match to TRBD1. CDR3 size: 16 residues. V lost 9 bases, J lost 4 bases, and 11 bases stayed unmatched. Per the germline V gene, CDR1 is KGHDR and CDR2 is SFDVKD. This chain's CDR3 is CATGRDRGAGNQPQHF. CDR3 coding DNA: TGTGCCACCGGGCGGGACAGGGGCGCGGGGAATCAGCCCCAGCATTTT.

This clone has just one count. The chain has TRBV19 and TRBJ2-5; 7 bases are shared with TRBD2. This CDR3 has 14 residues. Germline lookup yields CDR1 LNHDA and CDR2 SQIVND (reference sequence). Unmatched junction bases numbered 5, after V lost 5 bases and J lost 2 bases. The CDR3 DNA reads TGTGCCAGTAGTGCGCCGGGACTACAAGAGACCCAGTACTTC. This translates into CASSAPGLQETQYF. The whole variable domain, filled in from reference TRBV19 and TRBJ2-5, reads DGGITQSPKYLFRKEGQNVTLSCEQNLNHDAMYWYRQDPGQGLRLIYYSQIVNDFQKGDIAEGYSVSREKKESFPLTVTSAQKNPTAFYLCASSAPGLQETQYFGPGTRLLVL.

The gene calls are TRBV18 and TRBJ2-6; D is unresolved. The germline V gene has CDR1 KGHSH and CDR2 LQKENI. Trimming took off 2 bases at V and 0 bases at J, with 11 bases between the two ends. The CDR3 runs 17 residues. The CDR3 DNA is TGTGCCAGCTCACCAACACGGGTTAGCTCTGGGGCCAACGTCCTGACTTTC. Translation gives CASSPTRVSSGANVLTF. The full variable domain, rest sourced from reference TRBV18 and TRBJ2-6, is NAGVMQNPRHLVRRRGQEARLRCSPMKGHSHVYWYRQLPEEGLKFMVYLQKENIIDESGMPKERFSAEFPKEGPSILRIQQVVRGDSAAYFCASSPTRVSSGANVLTFGAGSRLTVL.

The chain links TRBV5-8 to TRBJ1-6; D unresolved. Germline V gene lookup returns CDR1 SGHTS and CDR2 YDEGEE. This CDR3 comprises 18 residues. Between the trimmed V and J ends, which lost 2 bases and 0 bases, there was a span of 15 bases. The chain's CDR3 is CASSLGVGGSSYNSPLHF. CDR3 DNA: TGTGCCAGCAGCTTAGGTGTGGGAGGGAGCTCCTATAATTCACCCCTCCACTTT.

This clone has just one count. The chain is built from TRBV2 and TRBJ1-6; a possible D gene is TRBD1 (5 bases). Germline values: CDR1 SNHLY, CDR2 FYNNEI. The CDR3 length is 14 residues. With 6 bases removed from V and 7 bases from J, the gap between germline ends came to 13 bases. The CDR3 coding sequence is TGTGCCAGCAGCCCGCGGCAGGGCAATTCACCCCTCCACTTT. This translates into CASSPRQGNSPLHF.

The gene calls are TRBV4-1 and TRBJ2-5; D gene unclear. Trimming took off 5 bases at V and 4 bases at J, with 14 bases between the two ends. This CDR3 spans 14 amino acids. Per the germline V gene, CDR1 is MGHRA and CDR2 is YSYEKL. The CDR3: CASSDILTGETQYF. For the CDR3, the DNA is TGCGCCAGCAGCGATATACTTACCGGAGAGACCCAGTACTTC.